Reported below is one TCR beta chain. Its antigen is still unknown. Trimming took 4 bases from V and 4 from J; bases not matched to a gene: 7. Per the germline V gene, CDR1 is ENHRY and CDR2 is SYGVKD. The CDR3 extends over 15 amino acids. This sample is part of a study of beta chain features in type 1 diabetes. For the study at large: Sorted cells from all samples, numbering approximately 110,000,000, were examined. Study-wide points: Still unanswered here is whether HLA type influences TCRB rearrangement. For Type 1 diabetes patients, all four CD4+ subsets carried TCRB CDR3s that were moderately but significantly shorter.

The study reverse transcribed the entire isolated RNA, so it sequenced expressed TCRB transcripts. Measured with immunoSEQ multiplex PCR; TCRdb has only the in-frame clones, and not every one. Of approximately 170,000 clones in the sample, approximately 8.1% were seen once. The clonotype originates from a woman in her thirties or forties with type 1 diabetes. This chain joins TRBV10-3 and TRBJ1-1, with 9 bases lining up with TRBD1. The specimen was central memory CD4+ T cells from blood. DNA for the CDR3: TGTGCCATCAGTGGTAGGGACAGGGTTCTCACTGAAGCTTTCTTT. Translating it yields CAISGRDRVLTEAFF.